This TCR beta chain was sequenced during a study of T cells after yellow fever vaccination. Whole-study results and caveats: The bulk population could contribute abundant contaminating clonotypes to FACS-sorted repertoires. Weaker overall was a secondary response that nonetheless peaked faster, on day 5 versus 15. The booster response re-showed most primary clones: approximately 95% CD4, more than 70% CD8. Overall, a small share of clonotypes was seen in both CD4 and CD8 compartments.

A single count supports this clonotype. The antigen is unknown. TCRdb called the 5' RACE reads again in MiXCR, with one record for every CDR3 protein. This sample carries about 400,000 distinct CDR3 sequences, about 6% of them seen once, and the ten largest clones take approximately 15%. The specimen was PBMCs, collected 5 days after the yellow fever booster vaccination. This TCR came from a young man who received the YFV17D yellow fever vaccine.

CDR3 protein: CASSMPSGTDEQFF. The CDR3 DNA reads TGTGCCAGTAGTATGCCTAGCGGGACTGATGAGCAGTTCTTC. The chain joins TRBV19 to TRBJ2-1, with 9 positions matching TRBD2. V lost 3 bases and J lost 8; bases outside the gene matches: 5. Germline lookup yields CDR1 LNHDA and CDR2 SQIVND (reference sequence). CDR3 length equals 14 residues.